Sequencing of this TCR beta chain was carried out in a study of technical replicates of blood from a few donors. TCRdb's copy holds only in-frame clones and misses some; the assay was immunoSEQ multiplex PCR. Of about 75,000 clones listed, 91% are singletons. Germline loops: CDR1 SGHDT, CDR2 YYEEEE. V lost 0 bases to trimming and J lost 13 bases, with 13 bases between them. The CDR3 is 13 amino acids. Sequencing used T cells isolated from PBMCs. This sequence originates from a human donor in good health. Some clones in this sample may be carry-over from other donors' samples. The rearrangement joins TRBV5-6 to TRBJ1-4; no clear D gene. The CDR3 sequence: CASSLGPAVGLFF. The CDR3 coding sequence is TGTGCCAGCAGCTTGGGGCCGGCGGTAGGACTGTTTTTT.